This is a list of T cell receptor beta chains from one sample in a study of blood T cell repertoires in COVID-19. The protocol was immunoSEQ multiplex PCR, while the TCRdb copy is restricted to in-frame clones and leaves out a portion. The repertoire holds 120,000 to 150,000 clones, with approximately 81% as singletons. Sequenced: peripheral blood. These receptors all stem from a human donor in a cohort sampled during active COVID-19. Both conserved end residues are part of each CDR3. A D gene is named only where the DNA matches it firmly. Only some rows state a clone size, as once, few, many or a class for expanded clones.

abundance	j_gene	d_gene	v_gene	CDR3aa	CDR3nt
NA	TRBJ1-1	TRBD1	TRBV11-3	CASSPGQGRGGTEAFF	TGTGCCAGCAGCCCCGGACAGGGGCGAGGTGGCACTGAAGCTTTCTTT
NA	TRBJ2-1	TRBD2	TRBV7-2	CASSLFTSGGRDEQFF	TGTGCCAGCAGCTTATTTACTAGCGGGGGCCGGGATGAGCAGTTCTTC
once	TRBJ2-3	TRBD2	TRBV5-1	CASSFGLAGGTDTQYF	TGCGCCAGCAGCTTCGGACTAGCGGGCGGCACAGATACGCAGTATTTT
few	TRBJ2-7	NA	TRBV6-2/TRBV6-3	CASSSGTYPYEQYF	TGTGCCAGCAGTTCGGGGACTTATCCCTACGAGCAGTACTTC
NA	TRBJ2-5	NA	TRBV27	CASSLGSRETQYF	TGTGCCAGCAGTTTAGGTTCGAGAGAGACCCAGTACTTC
few	TRBJ1-1	TRBD1	TRBV6-6	CASSYSGQGNTEAFF	TGTGCCAGCAGTTACTCGGGACAGGGGAACACTGAAGCTTTCTTT
once	TRBJ2-5	TRBD1	TRBV7-7	CASSLARTGKETQYF	TGTGCTAGCAGCTTAGCACGGACAGGGAAAGAGACCCAGTACTTC
NA	TRBJ1-5	NA	TRBV5-6	CASSWANQPQHF	TGTGCCAGCAGCTGGGCCAATCAGCCCCAGCATTTT
NA	TRBJ1-2	NA	TRBV6-1	CASSESRAGVEGYTF	TGTGCCAGCAGTGAATCTCGGGCAGGGGTCGAGGGCTACACCTTC
NA	TRBJ1-2	TRBD1	TRBV6-5	CASSRGQSNYGYTF	TGTGCCAGCAGCAGGGGACAGTCTAACTATGGCTACACCTTC
NA	TRBJ1-4	NA	TRBV7-9	CASSPAGELFF	TGTGCCAGCAGCCCCGCAGGGGAACTGTTTTTT
once	TRBJ2-1	NA	TRBV11-3	CASSEARGKQFF	TGTGCCAGCAGCGAAGCCAGGGGTAAGCAGTTCTTC
many	TRBJ2-7	TRBD2	TRBV3-1/TRBV3-2	CASSQDWGGKPYEQYF	TGTGCCAGCAGCCAAGATTGGGGGGGAAAACCCTACGAGCAGTACTTC
few	TRBJ1-3	NA	TRBV27	CASSEGGPGNTIYF	TGTGCCAGCAGTGAGGGAGGGCCTGGAAACACCATATATTTT
once	TRBJ2-3	TRBD2	TRBV6-4	CASSVSGGYTDTQYF	TGTGCCAGCAGTGTTAGCGGGGGTTACACAGATACGCAGTATTTT
NA	TRBJ2-7	TRBD1	TRBV28	CASSRTGGTYEQYF	TGTGCCAGCAGTCGGACAGGCGGAACCTACGAGCAGTACTTC
few	TRBJ1-2	NA	TRBV24-1	CATSEAGMYGYTF	TGTGCCACCAGTGAGGCAGGGATGTATGGCTACACCTTC
NA	TRBJ1-3	NA	TRBV4-1	CASSQVDTVRNTIYF	TGCGCCAGCAGCCAAGTAGATACAGTTCGAAACACCATATATTTT
NA	TRBJ2-7	NA	TRBV10-3	CAISPTTGFYEQYF	TGTGCCATCAGCCCGACTACAGGGTTCTACGAGCAGTACTTC
NA	TRBJ2-7	TRBD1	TRBV2	CASSLTGATYEQYF	TGTGCCAGCAGTCTGACAGGGGCTACCTACGAGCAGTACTTC
NA	TRBJ2-3	NA	TRBV2	CASSLGQDTQYF	TGTGCCAGCAGTCTAGGACAGGATACGCAGTATTTT
once	TRBJ2-7	NA	TRBV6-5	CASRQTYEQYF	TGTGCCAGCAGGCAGACCTACGAGCAGTACTTC
NA	TRBJ2-2	TRBD2	TRBV6-5	CASRGGEKNGELFF	TGTGCCAGCAGGGGGGGGGAGAAGAACGGGGAGCTGTTTTTT
NA	TRBJ2-6	TRBD1	TRBV9	CASSRDRGSSGANVLTF	TGTGCCAGCAGCCGGGACAGGGGAAGCTCTGGGGCCAACGTCCTGACTTTC
NA	TRBJ1-1	TRBD1	TRBV10-2	CASSGSTGAMNTEAFF	TGCGCCAGCAGTGGGTCGACAGGGGCCATGAACACTGAAGCTTTCTTT
NA	TRBJ1-1	NA	TRBV6-6	CASSYLGQNTEAFF	TGTGCCAGCAGTTACTTGGGACAGAACACTGAAGCTTTCTTT
NA	TRBJ2-3	NA	TRBV9	CASSVAMDSQGTDTQYF	TGTGCCAGCAGCGTAGCTATGGACAGCCAAGGCACAGATACGCAGTATTTT
NA	TRBJ2-5	TRBD2	TRBV7-9	CASSSQTSGGSLGGTQYF	TGTGCCAGCAGCTCTCAGACTAGCGGGGGATCCTTAGGGGGGACCCAGTACTTC
NA	TRBJ1-1	NA	TRBV7-8	CASRLRTTEAFF	TGTGCCAGCAGACTTCGAACCACTGAAGCTTTCTTT
NA	TRBJ1-3	NA	TRBV18	CASSPPSTAAAGTIYF	TGTGCCAGCTCACCACCGTCCACGGCCGCGGCGGGTACCATATATTTT
NA	TRBJ2-2	NA	TRBV23-1	CASSQGGGDGELFF	TGCGCCAGCAGTCAAGGAGGAGGGGACGGGGAGCTGTTTTTT
NA	TRBJ1-3	NA	TRBV6-1	CASSEQVISGNTIYF	TGTGCCAGCAGTGAACAGGTTATCTCTGGAAACACCATATATTTT
NA	TRBJ1-1	NA	TRBV7-2	CASSLASFGGVNTEAFF	TGTGCCAGCAGCTTAGCATCGTTTGGAGGGGTGAACACTGAAGCTTTCTTT
NA	TRBJ1-4	TRBD1	TRBV19	CASRAGTGSEKLFF	TGTGCCAGTAGGGCCGGGACAGGCTCAGAAAAACTGTTTTTT
NA	TRBJ2-5	TRBD2	TRBV7-8	CASSLARFFGLAGGQETQYF	TGTGCCAGCAGCTTAGCTCGTTTCTTCGGACTAGCGGGGGGACAAGAGACCCAGTACTTC